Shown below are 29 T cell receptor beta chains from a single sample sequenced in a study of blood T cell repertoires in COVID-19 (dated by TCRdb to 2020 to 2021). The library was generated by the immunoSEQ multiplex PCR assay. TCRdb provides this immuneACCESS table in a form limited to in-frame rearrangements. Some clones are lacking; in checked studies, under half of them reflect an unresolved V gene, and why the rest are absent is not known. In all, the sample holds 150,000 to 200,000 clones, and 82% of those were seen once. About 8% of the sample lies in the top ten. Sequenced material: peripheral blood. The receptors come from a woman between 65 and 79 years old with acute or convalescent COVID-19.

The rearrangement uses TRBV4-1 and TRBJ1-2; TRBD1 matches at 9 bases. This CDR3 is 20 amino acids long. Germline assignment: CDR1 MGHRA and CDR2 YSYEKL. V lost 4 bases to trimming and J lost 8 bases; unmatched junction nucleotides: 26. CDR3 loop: CASSRWMVGTGGPNFGGYTF. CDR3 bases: TGCGCCAGCAGCCGCTGGATGGTAGGAACAGGGGGCCCCAATTTTGGGGGCTACACCTTC.

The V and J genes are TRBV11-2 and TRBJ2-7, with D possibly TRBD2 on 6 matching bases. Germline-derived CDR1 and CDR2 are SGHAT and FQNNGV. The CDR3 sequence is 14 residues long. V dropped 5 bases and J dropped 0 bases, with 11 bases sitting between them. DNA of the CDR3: TGTGCCAGCAGCGGGAGGACGACCTCCTACGAGCAGTACTTC. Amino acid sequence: CASSGRTTSYEQYF.

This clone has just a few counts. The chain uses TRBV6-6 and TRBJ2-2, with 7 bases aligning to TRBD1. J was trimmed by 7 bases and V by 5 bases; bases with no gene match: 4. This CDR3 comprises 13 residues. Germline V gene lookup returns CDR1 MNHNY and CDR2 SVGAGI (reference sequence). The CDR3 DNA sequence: TGTGCCAGCAGTCGACAGGGCTTCGGGGAGCTGTTTTTT. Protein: CASSRQGFGELFF.

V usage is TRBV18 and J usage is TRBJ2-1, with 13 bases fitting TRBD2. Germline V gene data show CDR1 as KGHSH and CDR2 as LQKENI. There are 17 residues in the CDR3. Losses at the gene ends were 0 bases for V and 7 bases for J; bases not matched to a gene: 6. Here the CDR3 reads CASSPPGLAGALNEQFF. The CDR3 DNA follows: TGTGCCAGCTCACCACCTGGACTAGCGGGGGCCTTAAATGAGCAGTTCTTC. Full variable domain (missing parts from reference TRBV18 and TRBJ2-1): NAGVMQNPRHLVRRRGQEARLRCSPMKGHSHVYWYRQLPEEGLKFMVYLQKENIIDESGMPKERFSAEFPKEGPSILRIQQVVRGDSAAYFCASSPPGLAGALNEQFFGPGTRLTVL.

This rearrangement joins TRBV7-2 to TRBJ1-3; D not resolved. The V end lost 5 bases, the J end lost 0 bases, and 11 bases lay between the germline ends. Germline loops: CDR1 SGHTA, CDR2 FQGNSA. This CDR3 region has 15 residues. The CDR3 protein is CASSPVTVSGNTIYF. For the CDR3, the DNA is TGTGCCAGCAGCCCTGTCACGGTCTCTGGAAACACCATATATTTT.

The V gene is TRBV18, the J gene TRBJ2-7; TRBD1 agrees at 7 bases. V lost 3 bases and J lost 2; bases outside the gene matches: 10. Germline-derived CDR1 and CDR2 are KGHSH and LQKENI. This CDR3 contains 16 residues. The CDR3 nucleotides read TGTGCCAGCTCACCGAAGGGACAGACTCAAACCTACGAGCAGTACTTC. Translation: CASSPKGQTQTYEQYF.

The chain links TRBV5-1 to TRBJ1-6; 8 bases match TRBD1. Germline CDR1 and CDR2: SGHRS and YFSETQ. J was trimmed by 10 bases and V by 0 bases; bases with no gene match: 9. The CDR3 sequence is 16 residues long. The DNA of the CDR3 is TGCGCCAGCAGCTTGGCCCCCCCAGGGGGCGCCTCACCCCTCCACTTT. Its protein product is CASSLAPPGGASPLHF.

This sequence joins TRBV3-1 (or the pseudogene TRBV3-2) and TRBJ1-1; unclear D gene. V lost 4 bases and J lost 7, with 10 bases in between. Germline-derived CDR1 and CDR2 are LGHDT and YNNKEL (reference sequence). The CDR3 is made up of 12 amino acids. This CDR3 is CASSPGKLEAFF. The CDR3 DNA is TGTGCCAGCAGCCCGGGGAAGCTTGAAGCTTTCTTT.

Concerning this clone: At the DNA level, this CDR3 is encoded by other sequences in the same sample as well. Here the CDR3 reads CASSPPGQGNSPLHF. DNA of the CDR3: TGTGCCAGCTCACCACCTGGACAGGGAAATTCACCCCTCCACTTT. The chain carries TRBV18 and TRBJ1-6; 8 bases fit TRBD1. The germline V gene has CDR1 KGHSH and CDR2 LQKENI. This CDR3 is 15 amino acids long. The junction had 2 bases not matched to a gene; V was cut back by 0 bases and J by 7 bases.

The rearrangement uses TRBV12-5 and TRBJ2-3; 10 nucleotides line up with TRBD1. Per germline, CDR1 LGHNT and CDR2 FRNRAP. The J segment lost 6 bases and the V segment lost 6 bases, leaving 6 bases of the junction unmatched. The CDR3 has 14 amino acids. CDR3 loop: CASGSGTGVDTQYF. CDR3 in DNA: TGTGCTAGTGGCTCCGGGACAGGGGTGGATACGCAGTATTTT.

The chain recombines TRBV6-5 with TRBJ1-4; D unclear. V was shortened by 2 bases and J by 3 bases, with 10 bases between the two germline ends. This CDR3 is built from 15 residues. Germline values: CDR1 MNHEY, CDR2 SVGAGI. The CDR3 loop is CASSYRGVSNEKLFF. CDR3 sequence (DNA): TGTGCCAGCAGTTACCGCGGGGTGTCTAATGAAAAACTGTTTTTT.

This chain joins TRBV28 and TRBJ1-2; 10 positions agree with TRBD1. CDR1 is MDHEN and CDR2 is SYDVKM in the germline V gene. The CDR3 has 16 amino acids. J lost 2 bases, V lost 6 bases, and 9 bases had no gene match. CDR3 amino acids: CASSSDRGLFNYGYTF. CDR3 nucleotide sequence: TGTGCCAGCAGCTCCGACAGGGGGCTCTTCAACTATGGCTACACCTTC.

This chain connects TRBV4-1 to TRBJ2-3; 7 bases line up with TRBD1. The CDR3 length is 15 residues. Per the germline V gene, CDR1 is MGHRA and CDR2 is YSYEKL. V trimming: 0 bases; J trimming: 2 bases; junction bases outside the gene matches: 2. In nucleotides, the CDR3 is TGCGCCAGCAGCCAAGAGGGACAGTTCACAGATACGCAGTATTTT. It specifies CASSQEGQFTDTQYF.

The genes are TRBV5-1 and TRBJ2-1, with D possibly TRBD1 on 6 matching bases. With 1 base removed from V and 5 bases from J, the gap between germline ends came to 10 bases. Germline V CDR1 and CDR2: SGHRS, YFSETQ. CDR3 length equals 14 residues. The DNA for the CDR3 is TGCGCCAGCAGCTTGTACAGGGACCACAATGAGCAGTTCTTC. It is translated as CASSLYRDHNEQFF.

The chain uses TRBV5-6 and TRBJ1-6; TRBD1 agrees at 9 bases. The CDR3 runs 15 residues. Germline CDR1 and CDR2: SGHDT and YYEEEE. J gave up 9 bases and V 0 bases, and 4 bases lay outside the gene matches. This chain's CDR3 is CASSLDGTGLSPLHF. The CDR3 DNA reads TGTGCCAGCAGCTTGGACGGGACAGGGCTTTCACCCCTCCACTTT.

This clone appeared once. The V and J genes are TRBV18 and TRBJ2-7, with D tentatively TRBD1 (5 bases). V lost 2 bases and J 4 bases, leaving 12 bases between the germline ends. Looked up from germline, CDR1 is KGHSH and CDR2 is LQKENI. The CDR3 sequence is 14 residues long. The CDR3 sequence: CASSPGASQYEQYF. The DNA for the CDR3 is TGTGCCAGCTCACCAGGGGCGAGCCAGTACGAGCAGTACTTC.

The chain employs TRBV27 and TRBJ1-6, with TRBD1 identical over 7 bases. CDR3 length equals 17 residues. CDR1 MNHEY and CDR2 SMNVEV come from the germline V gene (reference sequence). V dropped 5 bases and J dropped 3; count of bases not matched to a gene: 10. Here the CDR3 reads CASSRGTNRGYNSPLHF. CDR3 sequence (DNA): TGTGCCAGCAGTAGGGGAACGAACAGGGGCTATAATTCACCCCTCCACTTT.

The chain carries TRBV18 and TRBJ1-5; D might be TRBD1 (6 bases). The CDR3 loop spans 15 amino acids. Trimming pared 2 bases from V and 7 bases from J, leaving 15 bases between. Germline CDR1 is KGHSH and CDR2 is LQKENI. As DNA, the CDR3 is TGTGCCAGCTCACCAGGGACACACGAGGTCCAGCCCCAGCATTTT. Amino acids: CASSPGTHEVQPQHF.

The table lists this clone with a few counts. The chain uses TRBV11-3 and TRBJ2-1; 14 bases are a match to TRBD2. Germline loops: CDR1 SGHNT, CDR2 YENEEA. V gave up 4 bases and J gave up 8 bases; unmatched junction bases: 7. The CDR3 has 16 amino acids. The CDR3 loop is CASSSPGTSGSDEQFF. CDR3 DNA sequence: TGTGCCAGCAGCTCCCCCGGGACTAGCGGGAGTGATGAGCAGTTCTTC.

The chain's CDR3 is CASSLADRGRIQYF. CDR3 sequence (DNA): TGTGCCAGCAGCTTGGCCGACAGGGGGCGCATTCAGTACTTC. This chain links TRBV5-5 with TRBJ2-4; 10 bases align to TRBD1. Germline V gene sequence: CDR1 SGHKS, CDR2 YYEKEE (reference sequence). The V segment lost 0 bases and the J segment 9 bases; nucleotides outside the gene matches: 3. The CDR3 has 14 residues.

The CDR3 DNA reads TGTGCCAGCAGTTACCCCTCGGGGACAGGGTGGAACACTGAAGCTTTCTTT. Translating gives CASSYPSGTGWNTEAFF. The chain has TRBV6-2 or TRBV6-3 and TRBJ1-1, with 9 nucleotides matching TRBD1. The CDR3 is made up of 17 amino acids. Trimming took 2 bases from V and 1 from J; bases not matched to a gene: 8. Germline CDR1 is MNHEY and CDR2 is SVGEGT.

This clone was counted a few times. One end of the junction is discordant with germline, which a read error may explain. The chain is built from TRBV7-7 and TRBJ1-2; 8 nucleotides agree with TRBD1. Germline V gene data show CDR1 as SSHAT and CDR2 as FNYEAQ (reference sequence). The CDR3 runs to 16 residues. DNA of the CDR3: TGTGCTAGCAGCTTAGCGAGGGACAGGCTTCTCTATGGCTACACCTTC. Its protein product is CASSLARDRLLYGYTF.

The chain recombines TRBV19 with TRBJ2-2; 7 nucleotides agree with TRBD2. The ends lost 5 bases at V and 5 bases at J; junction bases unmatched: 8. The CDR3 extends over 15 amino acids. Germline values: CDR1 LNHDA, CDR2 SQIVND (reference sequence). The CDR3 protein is CASSSAGRRTGELFF. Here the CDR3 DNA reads TGTGCCAGTAGTTCAGCGGGAAGGAGGACCGGGGAGCTGTTTTTT.

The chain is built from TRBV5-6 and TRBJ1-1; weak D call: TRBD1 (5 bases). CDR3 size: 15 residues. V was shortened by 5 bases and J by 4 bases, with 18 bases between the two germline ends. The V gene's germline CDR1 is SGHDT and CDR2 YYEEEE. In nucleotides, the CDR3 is TGTGCCAGCAGGACACTAAGGACACTTGGCACTGAAGCTTTCTTT. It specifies CASRTLRTLGTEAFF.

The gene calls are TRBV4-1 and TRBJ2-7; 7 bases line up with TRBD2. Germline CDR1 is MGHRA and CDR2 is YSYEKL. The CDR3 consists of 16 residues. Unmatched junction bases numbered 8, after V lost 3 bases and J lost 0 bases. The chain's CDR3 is CASSQPGRLISYEQYF. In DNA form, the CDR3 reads TGCGCCAGCAGCCAGCCCGGGAGGCTAATCTCCTACGAGCAGTACTTC.

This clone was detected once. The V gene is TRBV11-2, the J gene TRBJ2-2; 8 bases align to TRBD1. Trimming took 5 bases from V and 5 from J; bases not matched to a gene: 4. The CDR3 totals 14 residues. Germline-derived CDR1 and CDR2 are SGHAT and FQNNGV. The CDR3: CASSPRTGTGELFF. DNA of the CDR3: TGTGCCAGCAGCCCAAGGACAGGGACCGGGGAGCTGTTTTTT.

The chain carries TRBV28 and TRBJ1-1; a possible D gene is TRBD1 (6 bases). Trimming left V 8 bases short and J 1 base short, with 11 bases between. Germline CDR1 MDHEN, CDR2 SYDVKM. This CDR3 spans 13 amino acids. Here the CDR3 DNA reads TGTGCCAGCGGGCAGGGGACGAACACTGAAGCTTTCTTT. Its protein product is CASGQGTNTEAFF.

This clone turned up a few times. CDR3 sequence (DNA): TGTGCCAGCAGTTTAGGTATCGGGGGGCAAGAGACCCAGTACTTC. This gives the protein CASSLGIGGQETQYF. The chain combines TRBV27 with TRBJ2-5; 7 bases are a match to TRBD2. The CDR3 covers 15 residues. The V gene end was trimmed by 2 bases and the J gene end by 2 bases; junction bases not matched to a gene: 5. Germline values: CDR1 MNHEY, CDR2 SMNVEV (reference sequence).

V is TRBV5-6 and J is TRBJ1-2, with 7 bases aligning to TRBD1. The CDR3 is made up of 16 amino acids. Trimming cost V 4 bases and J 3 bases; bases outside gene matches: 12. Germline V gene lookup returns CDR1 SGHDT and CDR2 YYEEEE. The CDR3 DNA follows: TGTGCCAGCAGCGCCTTTCGACAGGGACTAGACTATGGCTACACCTTC. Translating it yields CASSAFRQGLDYGYTF.